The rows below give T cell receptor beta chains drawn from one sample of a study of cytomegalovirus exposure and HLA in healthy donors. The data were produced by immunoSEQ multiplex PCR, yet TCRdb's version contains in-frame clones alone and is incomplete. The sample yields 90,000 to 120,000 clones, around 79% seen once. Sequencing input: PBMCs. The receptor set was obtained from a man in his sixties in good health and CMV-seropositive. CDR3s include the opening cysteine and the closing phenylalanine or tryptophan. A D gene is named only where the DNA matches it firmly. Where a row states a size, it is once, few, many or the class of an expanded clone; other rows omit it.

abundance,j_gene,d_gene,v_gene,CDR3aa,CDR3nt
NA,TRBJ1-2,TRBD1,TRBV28,CASIRGTGASGYTF,TGTGCCAGCATCCGAGGGACAGGTGCGTCTGGCTACACCTTC
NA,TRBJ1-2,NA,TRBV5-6,CASSLQGGETVNYGYTF,TGTGCCAGCAGCCTACAAGGAGGGGAAACGGTTAACTATGGCTACACCTTC
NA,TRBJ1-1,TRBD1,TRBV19,CASSSRTGALNTEAFF,TGTGCCAGTAGTTCCCGGACAGGGGCGCTGAACACTGAAGCTTTCTTT
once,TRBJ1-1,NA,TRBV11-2,CASSPTNTEAFF,TGTGCCAGCAGCCCCACTAACACTGAAGCTTTCTTT
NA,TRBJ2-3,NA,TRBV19,CASRRAAGAKTDTQYF,TGTGCCAGTAGACGCGCGGCGGGGGCCAAGACAGATACGCAGTATTTT
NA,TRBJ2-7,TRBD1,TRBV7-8,CASSPGDRGTSYEQYF,TGTGCCAGCAGCCCTGGGGACAGGGGGACCTCCTACGAGCAGTACTTC
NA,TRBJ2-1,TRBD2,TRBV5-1,CASSDRAGGVEQFF,TGCGCCAGCAGCGATCGAGCGGGGGGAGTTGAGCAGTTCTTC
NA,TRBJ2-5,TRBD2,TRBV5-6,CASSWTSRETQYF,TGTGCCAGCAGCTGGACTAGCAGGGAGACCCAGTACTTC
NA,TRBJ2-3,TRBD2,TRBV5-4,CASSAGLASTDTQYF,TGTGCCAGCAGCGCGGGACTAGCGAGCACAGATACGCAGTATTTT
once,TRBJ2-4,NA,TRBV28,CASRTRNRPDWENIQYF,TGTGCCAGCAGAACCCGGAACAGACCTGATTGGGAAAACATTCAGTACTTC
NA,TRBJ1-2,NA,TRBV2,CASRSTRGRYYGYTF,TGTGCCAGCAGATCTACAAGGGGAAGGTATTATGGCTACACCTTC
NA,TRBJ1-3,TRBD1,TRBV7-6,CASSEFPGTGTSGNTIYF,TGTGCCAGCAGCGAGTTTCCCGGGACAGGGACCTCTGGAAACACCATATATTTT
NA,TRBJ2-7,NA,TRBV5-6,CASSLVRVGEQYF,TGTGCCAGCAGCTTGGTCAGGGTGGGCGAGCAGTACTTC
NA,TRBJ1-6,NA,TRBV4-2,CASSLSGSYNSPLHF,TGTGCCAGCAGCTTGTCGGGGTCTTATAATTCACCCCTCCACTTT
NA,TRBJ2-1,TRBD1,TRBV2,CASQRDRGLNSYNEQFF,TGTGCCAGCCAGAGGGACAGGGGCCTTAACTCCTACAATGAGCAGTTCTTC
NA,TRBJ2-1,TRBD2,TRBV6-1,CASSEEVAGYYNEQFF,TGTGCCAGCAGTGAAGAGGTAGCGGGATACTACAATGAGCAGTTCTTC
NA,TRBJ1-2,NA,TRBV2,CASSERQVYGYTF,TGTGCCAGCAGTGAGCGACAGGTCTATGGCTACACCTTC
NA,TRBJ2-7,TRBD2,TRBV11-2,CASSLDRGGADEQYF,TGTGCCAGCAGCTTAGATCGCGGGGGGGCGGATGAGCAGTACTTC
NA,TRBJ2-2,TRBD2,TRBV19,CASGGGYNTGELFF,TGTGCCAGTGGGGGGGGTTACAACACCGGGGAGCTGTTTTTT
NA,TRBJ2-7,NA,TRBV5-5,CASSSRIASYEQYF,TGTGCCAGCAGCTCGCGGATAGCCTCGTACGAGCAGTACTTC
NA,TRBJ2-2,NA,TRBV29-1,CSVIEGVGELFF,TGCAGCGTTATTGAGGGAGTCGGGGAGCTGTTTTTT
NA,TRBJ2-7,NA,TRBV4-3,CASSQGAGVGGEYEQYF,TGCGCCAGCAGCCAAGGTGCAGGCGTTGGCGGGGAATACGAGCAGTACTTC
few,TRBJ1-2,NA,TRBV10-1,CASSGDTNYGYTF,TGCGCCAGCAGTGGGGACACAAACTATGGCTACACCTTC